The rows below give T cell receptor beta chains drawn from one sample of a study of type 1 regulatory T cells. MiXCR was run by TCRdb on the reads, yielding one entry per CDR3 protein. The sample includes about 14,000 distinct CDR3 sequences, approximately 15% of them seen just once. Which antigens these TCRs recognize remains unknown. Source material: cultured T cells, either the whole culture or a sorted T cell fraction (not recorded which). These TCRs come from a human donor in good health. CDR3s include the opening cysteine and the closing phenylalanine or tryptophan. The D gene is left open where the match is weak. For some rows the clone size is stated as once, few or many, or as a class when expanded; others skip it.

abundance | d_gene | j_gene | v_gene | CDR3aa
many | NA | TRBJ1-6 | TRBV5-6 | CASSSRPRDYNSPLHF
many | NA | TRBJ1-2 | TRBV28 | CASSQPGRQRGYTF
medium-sized | TRBD2 | TRBJ2-3 | TRBV25-1 | CASKVAGGDNTQYF
few | NA | TRBJ2-6 | TRBV5-1 | CASSNGESGANVLTF
NA | TRBD2 | TRBJ2-1 | TRBV5-1 | CVSSLDGRYEQFF
NA | NA | TRBJ2-7 | TRBV6-1 | CASGASYEQYF
many | NA | TRBJ2-3 | TRBV2 | CASSESLRTDTQYF
many | NA | TRBJ1-1 | TRBV30 | CAWSEGLNTEAFF
many | NA | TRBJ2-1 | TRBV7-9 | CASSLGRGAVNEQFF
many | NA | TRBJ1-6 | TRBV28 | CASSGYRSSYNSPLHF
many | NA | TRBJ2-2 | TRBV6-6 | CASRAGVGPDTGELFF
medium-sized | TRBD2 | TRBJ2-7 | TRBV10-3 | CAISATGGPYEQYF
many | NA | TRBJ2-1 | TRBV7-8 | CASSIYRSSYNEQFF
many | NA | TRBJ2-7 | TRBV28 | CASSFIRGGEQYF
many | TRBD2 | TRBJ2-7 | TRBV28 | CAIAGGFSYEQYF
many | TRBD2 | TRBJ2-5 | TRBV6-4 | CASSDPPPGTSTETQYF
many | NA | TRBJ2-3 | TRBV20-1 | CSARDRRTISTDTQYF
many | TRBD1 | TRBJ1-1 | TRBV29-1 | CSGQGKNTEAFF
few | TRBD2 | TRBJ2-1 | TRBV5-1 | CASSLLAGGFNEQFF
few | NA | TRBJ1-2 | TRBV28 | CASRDGTTAYGYTF
many | TRBD2 | TRBJ2-5 | TRBV20-1 | CSVRTSGQETQYF
many | TRBD1 | TRBJ1-5 | TRBV20-1 | CSARDGDRGFQPQHF
many | TRBD2 | TRBJ2-1 | TRBV20-1 | CSAPNGLAGGSSYNEQFF
NA | TRBD2 | TRBJ2-1 | TRBV20-1 | CSAVLAALYNEQFF
medium-sized | TRBD2 | TRBJ2-7 | TRBV6-2/TRBV6-3 | CASSSQGTSGSYEQYF
NA | TRBD2 | TRBJ2-7 | TRBV20-1 | CSARDRLSGSKVEQYF
NA | TRBD1 | TRBJ1-1 | TRBV18 | CASAGTANTEAFF
many | NA | TRBJ1-1 | TRBV6-4 | CASSVEENTEAFF
many | TRBD1 | TRBJ1-5 | TRBV9 | CAGSVGTGVNQPQHF
NA | NA | TRBJ2-3 | TRBV10-3 | CATFSDTQYF
many | NA | TRBJ1-5 | TRBV20-1 | CSAEDRASSNQPQHF
NA | NA | TRBJ2-3 | TRBV5-1 | CASRPGLGTDTQYF
NA | NA | TRBJ2-7 | TRBV28 | CASMRGTYEQYF
many | TRBD2 | TRBJ2-1 | TRBV5-1 | CASSLGGRTNEQFF
many | NA | TRBJ2-3 | TRBV6-5 | CASSPLLEGVGDTQYF
few | NA | TRBJ1-3 | TRBV10-3 | CVASGLSGNTIYF
many | NA | TRBJ2-3 | TRBV19 | CASSIGASRTDTQYF
NA | NA | TRBJ1-6 | TRBV3-1 | CASSPQGISRSPLHF
many | TRBD2 | TRBJ2-7 | TRBV20-1 | CSARDSGRAGVYEQYF
many | NA | TRBJ1-2 | TRBV28 | CASSLTVRETHGYTF
many | TRBD1 | TRBJ2-3 | TRBV20-1 | CSARGTGVDTQYF
many | TRBD2 | TRBJ2-7 | TRBV29-1 | CSVGTSGRYEQYF
many | TRBD2 | TRBJ2-7 | TRBV2 | CASSPGLAIYEQYF
medium-sized | NA | TRBJ2-2 | TRBV7-3 | CASSFAPTQSRELFF
NA | NA | TRBJ2-1 | TRBV20-1 | CSASLGSYNEQFF
many | TRBD2 | TRBJ2-3 | TRBV12-3/TRBV12-4 | CASSYEGGPLADTQYF
medium-sized | NA | TRBJ1-6 | TRBV9 | CASSVASRNSPLHF
many | TRBD2 | TRBJ2-1 | TRBV20-1 | CSARDYGGGIYNEQFF
many | TRBD2 | TRBJ2-2 | TRBV3-1 | CASSQGAGGRTGELFF
few | NA | TRBJ2-7 | TRBV5-1 | CASSSDLEQYF
many | TRBD1 | TRBJ2-7 | TRBV18 | CASSPTGGEQYF
NA | TRBD1 | TRBJ1-4 | TRBV5-1 | CASSDGQGQEKLFF
many | NA | TRBJ2-7 | TRBV7-9 | CASSFAVDEQYF
NA | NA | TRBJ2-1 | TRBV12-5 | CASAPGGTNNLHEQFF
few | TRBD1 | TRBJ1-1 | TRBV30 | CAWGQGDAEAFF